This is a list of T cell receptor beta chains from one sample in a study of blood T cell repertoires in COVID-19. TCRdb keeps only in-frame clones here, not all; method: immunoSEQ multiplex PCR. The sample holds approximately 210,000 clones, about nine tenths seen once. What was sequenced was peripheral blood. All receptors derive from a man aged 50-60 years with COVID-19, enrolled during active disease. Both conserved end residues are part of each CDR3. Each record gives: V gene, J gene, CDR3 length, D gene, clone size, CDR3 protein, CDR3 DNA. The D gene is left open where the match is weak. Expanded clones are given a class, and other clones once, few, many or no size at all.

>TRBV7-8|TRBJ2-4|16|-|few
CASSGPHRGGKNIQYF
TGTGCCAGCAGCGGACCGCACAGGGGGGGCAAAAACATTCAGTACTTC
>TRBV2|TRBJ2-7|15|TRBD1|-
CASKVRADREYEQYF
TGTGCCAGCAAAGTGAGGGCGGACAGGGAATACGAGCAGTACTTC
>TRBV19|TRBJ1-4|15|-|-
CASSIQSATNEKLFF
TGTGCCAGTAGTATACAAAGTGCGACTAATGAAAAACTGTTTTTT
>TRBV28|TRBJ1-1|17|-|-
CASTPSLTWGVWTEAFF
TGTGCCAGCACCCCAAGTTTAACTTGGGGGGTATGGACTGAAGCTTTCTTT
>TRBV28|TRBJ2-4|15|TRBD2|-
CASSSGLAGGRIQYF
TGTGCCAGCAGCTCCGGACTAGCGGGGGGGCGTATTCAGTACTTC
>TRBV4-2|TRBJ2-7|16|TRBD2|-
CASSQAELAGSYEQYF
TGTGCCAGCAGCCAAGCAGAACTAGCGGGGAGTTACGAGCAGTACTTC
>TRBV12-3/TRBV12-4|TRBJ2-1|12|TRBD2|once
CASSFTSVKQFF
TGTGCCAGCAGTTTTACTAGCGTAAAGCAGTTCTTC
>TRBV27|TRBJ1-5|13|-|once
CASRGQNNQPQHF
TGTGCCAGCAGGGGACAAAACAATCAGCCCCAGCATTTT
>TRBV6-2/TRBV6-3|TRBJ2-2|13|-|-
CASSVKRFGELFF
TGTGCCAGCAGTGTAAAGCGGTTCGGGGAGCTGTTTTTT
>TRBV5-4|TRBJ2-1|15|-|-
CASSPPTTGYNEQFF
TGTGCCAGCAGCCCACCAACTACAGGGTACAATGAGCAGTTCTTC
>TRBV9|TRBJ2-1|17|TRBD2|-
CASSALPGLGSYNEQFF
TGTGCCAGCAGCGCTCTCCCGGGACTAGGCTCCTACAATGAGCAGTTCTTC
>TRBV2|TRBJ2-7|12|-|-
CASSQEEYEQYF
TGTGCCAGCAGCCAAGAGGAGTACGAGCAGTACTTC
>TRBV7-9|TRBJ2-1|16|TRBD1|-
CASSLIGQGIGDEQFF
TGTGCCAGCAGCTTAATAGGACAGGGGATCGGCGATGAGCAGTTCTTC
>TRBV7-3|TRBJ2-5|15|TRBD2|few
CASSPAGGWQETQYF
TGTGCCAGCAGCCCAGCGGGGGGATGGCAAGAGACCCAGTACTTC
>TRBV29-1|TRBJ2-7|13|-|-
CSVGGQLSYEQYF
TGCAGCGTTGGAGGGCAGCTCTCCTACGAGCAGTACTTC
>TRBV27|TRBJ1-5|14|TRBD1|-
CASRRQGGLLTQHF
TGTGCCAGCAGACGACAGGGAGGTTTGTTGACCCAGCATTTT